Listed here are 20 T cell receptor beta chains from one sample, sequenced in a study of cytomegalovirus exposure and HLA in healthy donors. The PCR ran on 60 Vbeta and 13 Jbeta primers. Some clones are missing from TCRdb's copy, which holds only in-frame ones; the method was immunoSEQ multiplex PCR. The data hold 120,000 or so clones, with 65% to 85% observed a single time. Specimen: PBMCs. The receptors originated from a man between 18 and 35 years old in good health and CMV-seropositive.

The V and J genes are TRBV6-5 and TRBJ2-1, with a weak D call TRBD1 (6 bases). Germline V lookup: CDR1 MNHEY, CDR2 SVGAGI. The CDR3 contains 15 residues. The ends were cut back, 7 bases at V and 5 bases at J, with 18 bases in the middle. The CDR3 coding sequence is TGTGCCAGCACCACAAGGGAAACAGGGAACAATGAGCAGTTCTTC. Protein: CASTTRETGNNEQFF.

The rearrangement joins TRBV5-1 to TRBJ2-2; 8 nucleotides align to TRBD1. V was clipped by 1 base and J by 7 bases; unmatched bases: 6. This CDR3 has 15 residues. CDR1 is SGHRS and CDR2 is YFSETQ in the germline V gene. For the CDR3, the DNA is TGCGCCAGCAGCTTGAGACAGGGGCAGGGCGGGGAGCTGTTTTTT. Translating it yields CASSLRQGQGGELFF.

This sequence joins TRBV4-1 and TRBJ1-4; D uncertain. V shed 0 bases and J shed 8 bases, with 25 bases lying between them. This CDR3 region has 19 residues. Germline V gene data show CDR1 as MGHRA and CDR2 as YSYEKL. The CDR3 sequence: CASSQDQSRRAGLFEKLFF. The CDR3 nucleotides are TGCGCCAGCAGCCAAGATCAATCTCGGAGGGCAGGTTTGTTCGAAAAACTGTTTTTT.

The chain employs TRBV5-1 and TRBJ2-1; D is possibly TRBD1 (6 bases). V lost 0 bases and J lost 13, with 14 bases in between. The germline V gene has CDR1 SGHRS and CDR2 YFSETQ. This CDR3 has 13 residues. CDR3 amino acids: CASSLGGGSEQFF. DNA for the CDR3: TGCGCCAGCAGCTTGGGAGGGGGTTCTGAACAGTTCTTC.

This clone was seen more than once but under ten times. V usage is TRBV30 and J usage is TRBJ1-2, with a possible D match to TRBD1 (6 bases). The CDR3 runs to 12 residues. The germline V and J ends were trimmed by 8 bases and 7 bases, with 17 bases remaining between them. The germline gives CDR1 GTSNPN, CDR2 SVGIG (reference sequence). CDR3 sequence: CAGSGGAGGYTF. The CDR3 bases are TGTGCCGGCTCTGGGGGGGCAGGTGGCTACACCTTC. Together with reference TRBV30 and TRBJ1-2, the CDR3 gives the full variable domain: SQTIHQWPATLVQPVGSPLSLECTVEGTSNPNLYWYRQAAGRGLQLLFYSVGIGQISSEVPQNLSASRPQDRQFILSSKKLLLSDSGFYLCAGSGGAGGYTFGSGTRLTVV.

This clone has more than one count but fewer than ten. J is TRBJ2-7 and V is TRBV7-9, with TRBD2 matching 12 bases. The CDR3 runs to 15 residues. CDR1 SEHNR and CDR2 FQNEAQ come from the germline V gene (reference sequence). V gave up 5 bases and J gave up 9 bases; unmatched junction bases: 11. This CDR3 is CASSATSGRSWGQYF. CDR3 coding DNA: TGTGCCAGCAGCGCGACTAGCGGGAGATCGTGGGGGCAGTACTTC.

V is TRBV30 and J is TRBJ1-1; 9 nucleotides match TRBD1. CDR1 is GTSNPN, CDR2 SVGIG, per germline (reference sequence). V shed 7 bases, J shed 4 bases, and the junction held 7 bases outside the gene matches. The CDR3 totals 13 residues. The CDR3 here is CAYNPTGGTEAFF. The DNA of the CDR3 is TGTGCCTATAACCCGACAGGGGGCACTGAAGCTTTCTTT.

The J gene is TRBJ2-1, the V gene TRBV4-1; 11 bases are a match to TRBD2. The V gene end was trimmed by 5 bases and the J gene end by 8 bases; junction bases not matched to a gene: 11. Per germline, CDR1 MGHRA and CDR2 YSYEKL. CDR3 length: 16 amino acids. CDR3 residues: CASSRRLAGNEDEQFF. CDR3 DNA: TGCGCCAGCAGCAGACGACTAGCGGGAAACGAGGATGAGCAGTTCTTC.

The chain combines TRBV10-3 with TRBJ1-2; D remains ambiguous. Trimming stripped 1 base from V and 8 bases from J, with 14 bases between. CDR3 length equals 14 residues. In germline, CDR1 is ENHRY, CDR2 SYGVKD. The CDR3 region is CAISEFGVAGGYTF. The CDR3 nucleotides read TGTGCCATCAGTGAGTTCGGGGTTGCGGGCGGCTACACCTTC.

V gene TRBV30 combines with J gene TRBJ2-7; a possible D gene is TRBD2 (6 bases). The CDR3 loop spans 13 amino acids. V was shortened by 0 bases and J by 4 bases, with 10 bases between the two germline ends. Germline CDR1 and CDR2: GTSNPN and SVGIG (reference sequence). DNA for the CDR3: TGTGCCTGGAGTGTGTGGAGGGGTTACGAGCAGTACTTC. Its protein is CAWSVWRGYEQYF. Full variable domain (missing parts from reference TRBV30 and TRBJ2-7): SQTIHQWPATLVQPVGSPLSLECTVEGTSNPNLYWYRQAAGRGLQLLFYSVGIGQISSEVPQNLSASRPQDRQFILSSKKLLLSDSGFYLCAWSVWRGYEQYFGPGTRLTVT.

The chain is built from TRBV9 and TRBJ2-1; TRBD1 agrees at 7 bases. Germline CDR1 and CDR2: SGDLS and YYNGEE. J lost 4 bases, V lost 3 bases, and 7 bases had no gene match. This CDR3 contains 15 residues. In DNA, the CDR3 is TGTGCCAGCAGCGCTCGACAGGGCTCTTACAATGAGCAGTTCTTC. Its protein product is CASSARQGSYNEQFF. The complete variable domain, with remaining parts taken from reference TRBV9 and TRBJ2-1, reads DSGVTQTPKHLITATGQRVTLRCSPRSGDLSVYWYQQSLDQGLQFLIQYYNGEERAKGNILERFSAQQFPDLHSELNLSSLELGDSALYFCASSARQGSYNEQFFGPGTRLTVL.

The V call is TRBV10-3, the J call TRBJ1-2; a weak D match, TRBD1 (5 bases). CDR1 and CDR2 from the germline V gene are ENHRY and SYGVKD. The CDR3 contains 13 residues. V lost 3 bases and J 2 bases, leaving 7 bases between the germline ends. The CDR3 nucleotides read TGTGCCATCAGTGACCGGGGGAACTATGGCTACACCTTC. Translated, it gives CAISDRGNYGYTF.

This clone showed up just a few times. The V gene is TRBV15, the J gene TRBJ1-1; TRBD1 is a possible D gene (6 bases). Germline V CDR1 and CDR2: LNHNV, YYDKDF (reference sequence). This CDR3 comprises 15 residues. The ends were cut back, 0 bases at V and 0 bases at J, with 8 bases in the middle. CDR3 nucleotides: TGTGCCACCAGCAGAGATACAGGGTTGAACACTGAAGCTTTCTTT. Amino acid sequence: CATSRDTGLNTEAFF.

The genes are TRBV4-1 and TRBJ2-2; 10 bases align to TRBD1. The V gene end was trimmed by 0 bases and the J gene end by 5 bases; junction bases not matched to a gene: 12. The CDR3 spans 19 residues. Per germline, CDR1 MGHRA and CDR2 YSYEKL. The CDR3: CASSQELHGTGEGTGELFF. CDR3 nucleotides: TGCGCCAGCAGCCAAGAACTACACGGGACAGGGGAGGGTACCGGGGAGCTGTTTTTT.

This clone was recorded only once. This rearrangement joins TRBV13 to TRBJ2-6; D remains ambiguous. V lost 5 bases and J lost 4, with 15 bases in between. The germline CDR1 and CDR2 sequences are PRHDT and FYEKMQ (reference sequence). The CDR3 covers 16 residues. The CDR3 bases are TGTGCCAGCAGCCCGATGGGCCCCCAGGGGGCCAACGTCCTGACTTTC. The encoded protein is CASSPMGPQGANVLTF.

The chain has TRBV9 and TRBJ2-2, with D possibly being TRBD2 (5 bases). V was clipped by 3 bases and J by 5 bases, with 11 bases between them. CDR3 length equals 14 residues. From germline, CDR1 is SGDLS and CDR2 YYNGEE. Here the CDR3 reads CASSDAGVTGELFF. The CDR3 DNA sequence: TGTGCCAGCAGCGACGCCGGGGTAACCGGGGAGCTGTTTTTT.

V gene TRBV29-1 combines with J gene TRBJ2-5, with a possible D match to TRBD1 (5 bases). Judging by the DNA end, TRBJ2-7 fits better; the J call may be wrong. The CDR3 contains 12 residues. Germline V gene data show CDR1 as SQVTM and CDR2 as ANQGSEA. The CDR3 sequence: CSVGSDSHEQYF. In nucleotides, the CDR3 is TGCAGCGTTGGGAGTGACAGCCACGAGCAGTACTTC.

J is TRBJ2-7 and V is TRBV5-1; TRBD1 matches 11 bases. The germline V gene encodes CDR1 SGHRS and CDR2 YFSETQ. V trimming: 4 bases; J trimming: 0 bases; junction bases outside the gene matches: 6. The CDR3 contains 16 residues. The CDR3 reads CASSKGQGASSYEQYF. DNA for the CDR3: TGCGCCAGCAGCAAAGGACAGGGGGCAAGCTCCTACGAGCAGTACTTC.

The chain links TRBV2 to TRBJ1-2; weak D call: TRBD1 (6 bases). The CDR3 loop spans 13 amino acids. Looked up from germline, CDR1 is SNHLY and CDR2 is FYNNEI. V was clipped by 4 bases and J by 6 bases, with 12 bases between them. In DNA form, the CDR3 reads TGTGCCAGCAGTGTCATGGCAGGGGATGGCTACACCTTC. Translated, it gives CASSVMAGDGYTF.

The chain combines TRBV5-1 with TRBJ2-3, with 9 bases aligning to TRBD1. The germline CDR1 and CDR2 sequences are SGHRS and YFSETQ. This CDR3 contains 15 residues. Trimming took 4 bases from V and 3 from J; bases not matched to a gene: 6. CDR3 DNA sequence: TGCGCCAGCAGCGCCGGGACAGGGCTAACAGATACGCAGTATTTT. Residues: CASSAGTGLTDTQYF.